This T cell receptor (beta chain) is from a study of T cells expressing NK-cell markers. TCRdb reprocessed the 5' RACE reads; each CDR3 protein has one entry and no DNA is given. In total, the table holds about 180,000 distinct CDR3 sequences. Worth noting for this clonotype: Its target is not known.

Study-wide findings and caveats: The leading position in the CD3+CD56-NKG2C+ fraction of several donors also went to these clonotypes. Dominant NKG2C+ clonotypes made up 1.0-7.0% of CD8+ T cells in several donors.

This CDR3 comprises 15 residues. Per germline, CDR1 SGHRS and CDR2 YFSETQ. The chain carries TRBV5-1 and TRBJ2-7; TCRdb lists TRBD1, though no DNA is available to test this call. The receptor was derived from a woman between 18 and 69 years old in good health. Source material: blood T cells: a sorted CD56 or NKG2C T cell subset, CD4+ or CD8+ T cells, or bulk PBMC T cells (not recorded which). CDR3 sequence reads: CASSLDGGAFNEQYF.